These 32 T cell receptor beta chains share one sample of origin, sequenced in a study of shared clonotypes between healthy human individuals. Sequenced by immunoSEQ multiplex PCR; TCRdb stores in-frame clones only, minus some. The data contain about 2,100,000 clones, 85% to 95% of them singletons. The naive CD8 population came from CD45RO-negative cells selected for CCR7, without terminally differentiated effector memory CD45RA+ cells. Material: naive CD8+ T cells from PBMCs. The receptors were gathered from a young man in good health. Some clones in this sample may be carry-over from other donors' samples.

The chain joins TRBV27 to TRBJ2-7; tentatively, D is TRBD1 or TRBD2 (5 bases each). Trimming cost V 0 bases and J 5 bases, with 20 bases left between them. Germline V gene lookup returns CDR1 MNHEY and CDR2 SMNVEV (reference sequence). The CDR3 consists of 17 residues. This CDR3 reads CASSLSYRDALQDEQYF. The CDR3 DNA reads TGTGCCAGCAGTTTATCGTACCGGGACGCCCTTCAGGACGAGCAGTACTTC.

The chain is built from TRBV19 and TRBJ2-7; D is ambiguous. The ends were cut back, 4 bases at V and 3 bases at J, with 16 bases in the middle. This CDR3 is built from 15 residues. Germline V gene data show CDR1 as LNHDA and CDR2 as SQIVND (reference sequence). The DNA of the CDR3 is TGTGCCAGTAGTAGAGACCGGGCCAAAATCTACGAGCAGTACTTC. This encodes CASSRDRAKIYEQYF.

The V gene is TRBV29-1, the J gene TRBJ2-1; D ambiguous. Trimming left V 7 bases short and J 2 bases short, with 15 bases between. The germline V gene has CDR1 SQVTM and CDR2 ANQGSEA. CDR3 length: 14 amino acids. In DNA form, the CDR3 reads TGCAGCGGGTTCCCAGGCGGCCCCTACAATGAGCAGTTCTTC. It translates to CSGFPGGPYNEQFF.

The genes are TRBV19 and TRBJ1-5; D gene unclear. The CDR3 has 13 amino acids. Trimming removed 5 bases at V and 2 bases at J, with 7 bases between. Germline V gives CDR1 LNHDA, CDR2 SQIVND (reference sequence). The CDR3 loop reads CASSLSGNQPQHF. The CDR3 DNA sequence: TGTGCCAGTAGTCTATCGGGCAATCAGCCCCAGCATTTT. Using reference TRBV19 and TRBJ1-5 for the parts outside the CDR3, the full variable domain is DGGITQSPKYLFRKEGQNVTLSCEQNLNHDAMYWYRQDPGQGLRLIYYSQIVNDFQKGDIAEGYSVSREKKESFPLTVTSAQKNPTAFYLCASSLSGNQPQHFGDGTRLSIL.

This clone has a single count. The V gene is TRBV27, the J gene TRBJ2-3; possible D gene TRBD2, 6 bases. Trimming shortened V by 4 bases and J by 1 base, and 12 bases separated the two germline ends. Germline lookup yields CDR1 MNHEY and CDR2 SMNVEV (reference sequence). The CDR3 extends over 15 amino acids. This CDR3 reads CASSWWAGRTDTQYF. Written as DNA, the CDR3 is TGTGCCAGCAGTTGGTGGGCGGGACGCACAGATACGCAGTATTTT.

The chain combines TRBV5-6 with TRBJ2-1; 10 bases are shared with TRBD2. The ends lost 1 base at V and 5 bases at J; junction bases unmatched: 3. The germline V gene encodes CDR1 SGHDT and CDR2 YYEEEE. The CDR3 has 15 residues. The CDR3 sequence is CASSLPSGSHNEQFF. The CDR3 DNA reads TGTGCCAGCAGCTTGCCTAGCGGGAGCCACAATGAGCAGTTCTTC.

To note about this clone: Additional DNA sequences in this sample encode the identical CDR3. The J gene is TRBJ2-1, the V gene TRBV4-1; 11 bases match TRBD2. The V gene end was trimmed by 0 bases and the J gene end by 5 bases; junction bases not matched to a gene: 3. Germline values: CDR1 MGHRA, CDR2 YSYEKL. The CDR3 length is 16 residues. The CDR3: CASSQDRLAGNNEQFF. As DNA, the CDR3 is TGCGCCAGCAGCCAAGATCGACTAGCGGGGAACAATGAGCAGTTCTTC.

This clone was detected a few times. The sample carries other DNA sequences with the same CDR3. This sequence joins TRBV6-5 and TRBJ1-1; no reliable D call. CDR1 MNHEY and CDR2 SVGAGI come from the germline V gene. The V end was cut by 6 bases, the J end by 0 bases, with 8 bases between. The CDR3 sequence is 13 residues long. CDR3 in amino acids: CASSLSLNTEAFF. The CDR3 DNA follows: TGTGCCAGCAGCCTAAGCCTGAACACTGAAGCTTTCTTT.

This chain uses TRBV7-9 with TRBJ2-3, with unresolved D. This CDR3 comprises 17 residues. In germline, CDR1 is SEHNR, CDR2 FQNEAQ (reference sequence). Deletions cut 2 bases from V and 6 bases from J, with 21 bases between. The CDR3 loop is CASSLRSSRRFEDTQYF. The CDR3 nucleotides read TGTGCCAGCAGCTTACGAAGTTCCAGGAGATTCGAGGATACGCAGTATTTT.

The chain combines TRBV27 with TRBJ1-2; the D gene is possibly TRBD1 (5 bases). The V end was cut by 5 bases, the J end by 0 bases, with 19 bases between. Germline loops: CDR1 MNHEY, CDR2 SMNVEV (reference sequence). The CDR3 extends over 17 amino acids. CDR3 DNA sequence: TGTGCCAGCAGTACGGGGAGAGGGGAGTTAGCTAACTATGGCTACACCTTC. Translation: CASSTGRGELANYGYTF.

This chain uses TRBV5-1 with TRBJ2-3; tentatively, D is TRBD2 (6 bases). The CDR3 contains 15 residues. Germline values: CDR1 SGHRS, CDR2 YFSETQ. V was clipped by 2 bases and J by 6 bases, with 16 bases between them. CDR3 amino acids: CASSFVGGGGDTQYF. CDR3 in DNA: TGCGCCAGCAGCTTCGTGGGAGGAGGAGGGGATACGCAGTATTTT.

This clone has only a few counts. The chain recombines TRBV2 with TRBJ2-7; unclear D gene. Germline assignment: CDR1 SNHLY and CDR2 FYNNEI. Trimming stripped 1 base from V and 4 bases from J, with 5 bases between. The CDR3 is 12 residues long. The CDR3 DNA is TGTGCCAGCAGTGAAGACGCATACGAGCAGTACTTC. Amino acid sequence: CASSEDAYEQYF.

This clone has just one count. The chain is built from TRBV9 and TRBJ1-6; perhaps TRBD1 as D (6 bases). CDR1 and CDR2 (germline): SGDLS, YYNGEE. V dropped 2 bases and J dropped 7 bases, with 13 bases sitting between them. The CDR3 has 15 residues. For the CDR3, the DNA is TGTGCCAGCAGCGTTAGGGGGTACGCGAATTCACCCCTCCACTTT. This sequence encodes CASSVRGYANSPLHF.

The rearrangement uses TRBV30 and TRBJ2-5; the D gene is possibly TRBD1 (6 bases). The J call may be incorrect, as the DNA end agrees better with TRBJ2-7. Germline-derived CDR1 and CDR2 are GTSNPN and SVGIG (reference sequence). This CDR3 contains 14 residues. The CDR3 nucleotides read TGTGCCTGGGGGGAACAGGGTTTCTCCTACGAGCAGTACTTC. It translates to CAWGEQGFSYEQYF.

This chain uses TRBV29-1 with TRBJ2-1; tentatively, D is TRBD1 (7 bases). Germline V lookup: CDR1 SQVTM, CDR2 ANQGSEA. CDR3 length: 12 amino acids. Trimming cost V 6 bases and J 7 bases, with 13 bases left between them. The CDR3 loop is CSVPSGGNEQFF. Written as DNA, the CDR3 is TGCAGCGTCCCCTCAGGGGGGAATGAGCAGTTCTTC.

This sequence joins TRBV4-1 and TRBJ1-5; D gene unclear. The CDR3 loop spans 14 amino acids. V was cut by 3 bases and J by 6 bases, with 12 bases left in between. Per the germline V gene, CDR1 is MGHRA and CDR2 is YSYEKL. CDR3 bases: TGCGCCAGCAGCCAGAGGAGCGGCAGTCAGCCCCAGCATTTT. Protein: CASSQRSGSQPQHF.

V gene TRBV14 combines with J gene TRBJ2-7; 8 nucleotides match TRBD1. Germline CDR1 and CDR2: SGHDN and FVKESK. V trimming: 3 bases; J trimming: 5 bases; junction bases outside the gene matches: 12. The CDR3 sequence is 16 residues long. The CDR3 DNA follows: TGTGCCAGCAGCCACCTGCCAACAGGGGGACGACACGAGCAGTACTTC. Its protein product is CASSHLPTGGRHEQYF.

On this clone itself: This same CDR3 is encoded by further DNA sequences in the sample. CDR3 DNA sequence: TGTGCCAGCAGTCCCGACAGGGTGAACACTGAAGCTTTCTTT. This translates into CASSPDRVNTEAFF. This sequence joins TRBV6-6 and TRBJ1-1; TRBD1 agrees at 7 bases. Germline V gives CDR1 MNHNY, CDR2 SVGAGI (reference sequence). Trimming at V came to 5 bases and at J to 0 bases, leaving 3 bases not matched to a gene. The length of the CDR3 is 14 residues.

The chain employs TRBV6-1 and TRBJ1-5; no definite D call. Germline lookup yields CDR1 MNHNS and CDR2 SASEGT. The CDR3 is 14 amino acids. Trimming took 5 bases from V and 3 from J, leaving 11 bases between them. The CDR3: CASSPVGVNQPQHF. CDR3 coding DNA: TGTGCCAGCAGTCCCGTCGGGGTCAATCAGCCCCAGCATTTT.

This chain connects TRBV7-2 to TRBJ2-7; D perhaps matches TRBD2 (6 bases). Germline V gene sequence: CDR1 SGHTA, CDR2 FQGNSA. The CDR3 is 17 residues long. Trimming pared 4 bases from V and 5 bases from J, leaving 24 bases between. CDR3 region: CASSSPAGGRERHEQYF. In nucleotides, the CDR3 is TGTGCCAGCAGCTCCCCGGCTGGGGGGAGAGAAAGGCACGAGCAGTACTTC.

The sample holds one count of this clone. The sample holds other DNA sequences that translate to the same CDR3. The chain employs TRBV28 and TRBJ1-1, with D perhaps TRBD1 (6 bases). This CDR3 is 14 amino acids long. Looked up from germline, CDR1 is MDHEN and CDR2 is SYDVKM. Trimming stripped 3 bases from V and 2 bases from J, with 10 bases between. CDR3: CASSLGRGNTEAFF. The CDR3 DNA reads as TGTGCCAGCAGTTTGGGCAGGGGAAACACTGAAGCTTTCTTT.

The chain links TRBV9 to TRBJ2-3; D is tentatively TRBD1 or TRBD2 (5 bases each). Trimming took 4 bases from V and 3 from J, leaving 24 bases between them. Germline CDR1 reads SGDLS; CDR2 reads YYNGEE. This CDR3 region has 18 residues. In DNA form, the CDR3 reads TGTGCCAGCAGCCATCACACAGAATCGGGGCGCGAGACAGATACGCAGTATTTT. This translates into CASSHHTESGRETDTQYF.

V usage is TRBV6-6 and J usage is TRBJ1-1; 9 nucleotides agree with TRBD1. The CDR3 sequence is 15 residues long. Trimming took 5 bases from V and 7 from J; bases not matched to a gene: 11. CDR1 MNHNY and CDR2 SVGAGI come from the germline V gene (reference sequence). The CDR3 DNA sequence: TGTGCCAGCAGTACCCGCGGGACAGGGCCCATTGAAGCTTTCTTT. Its protein is CASSTRGTGPIEAFF.

The J gene is TRBJ2-1, the V gene TRBV27, with D perhaps matching TRBD1 (6 bases). CDR1 is MNHEY, CDR2 SMNVEV, per germline (reference sequence). The CDR3 consists of 17 residues. V was clipped by 4 bases and J by 7 bases, with 23 bases between them. The CDR3 sequence: CASSSYPPGAVGNEQFF. For the CDR3, the DNA is TGTGCCAGCAGTTCTTACCCGCCAGGGGCTGTGGGGAATGAGCAGTTCTTC.

The J gene is TRBJ1-5, the V gene TRBV29-1; D is undetermined. V shed 7 bases and J shed 1 base, with 17 bases lying between them. There are 15 residues in the CDR3. Germline loops: CDR1 SQVTM, CDR2 ANQGSEA. The chain's CDR3 is CSALIPGGSNQPQHF. The CDR3 nucleotides read TGCAGCGCTTTGATCCCTGGCGGGAGCAATCAGCCCCAGCATTTT.

Regarding this clone: This specimen includes other DNA sequences encoding the same CDR3. The J gene is TRBJ1-4, the V gene TRBV9, with D maybe TRBD1 (6 bases). The CDR3 totals 16 residues. The germline V gene has CDR1 SGDLS and CDR2 YYNGEE. The V end was cut by 2 bases, the J end by 0 bases, with 11 bases between. CDR3 loop: CASSVEGGTTNEKLFF. CDR3 sequence (DNA): TGTGCCAGCAGCGTTGAGGGGGGAACAACTAATGAAAAACTGTTTTTT.

The DNA of the CDR3 is TGTGCCAGCCTCCGGGACGGAGACTACGAGCAGTACTTC. Protein product: CASLRDGDYEQYF. The rearrangement links TRBV6-1 to TRBJ2-5, with D perhaps matching TRBD1 or TRBD2 (5 bases each). The J call may be wrong; the DNA end is better matched by TRBJ2-7. Germline CDR1 MNHNS, CDR2 SASEGT. This CDR3 comprises 13 residues.

The gene calls are TRBV11-2 and TRBJ2-5; D may be TRBD1 (6 bases). This CDR3 is 15 amino acids long. Germline V gives CDR1 SGHAT, CDR2 FQNNGV. V was clipped by 5 bases and J by 2 bases, with 15 bases between them. The CDR3 region is CASSETPRGQETQYF. The CDR3 region has the DNA TGTGCCAGCAGCGAAACGCCTAGGGGGCAAGAGACCCAGTACTTC.

This chain joins TRBV30 and TRBJ2-7; TRBD1 matches at 7 bases. J was trimmed by 3 bases and V by 5 bases; bases with no gene match: 4. The CDR3 covers 12 residues. The germline V gene encodes CDR1 GTSNPN and CDR2 SVGIG (reference sequence). The CDR3 sequence is CAWGGQFYEQYF. The CDR3 coding sequence is TGTGCCTGGGGGGGACAGTTCTACGAGCAGTACTTC.

The sample holds a few counts of this clone. Other DNA sequences in the same sample also yield this CDR3. The V gene is TRBV9, the J gene TRBJ2-7; D remains unclear. Germline V gives CDR1 SGDLS, CDR2 YYNGEE. V gave up 4 bases and J gave up 3 bases, with 8 bases separating them. This CDR3 spans 12 amino acids. CDR3 in amino acids: CASSPPSYEQYF. CDR3 sequence (DNA): TGTGCCAGCAGCCCCCCCAGCTACGAGCAGTACTTC.

DNA for the CDR3: TGTGCCATCAGTGACCCTGCTAGTAATGAGCAGTTCTTC. Encoded protein: CAISDPASNEQFF. The rearrangement joins TRBV10-3 to TRBJ2-1; D not certain. Germline CDR1 and CDR2: ENHRY and SYGVKD. Deletions cut 3 bases from V and 7 bases from J, with 10 bases between. The length of the CDR3 is 13 residues.

This chain's CDR3 is CASSDETGGANTGELFF. CDR3 DNA sequence: TGTGCCAGCTCAGACGAGACTGGGGGTGCGAACACCGGGGAGCTGTTTTTT. This chain connects TRBV18 to TRBJ2-2; D might be TRBD1 or TRBD2, each matching 5 bases. This CDR3 comprises 17 residues. V lost 5 bases and J 0 bases, leaving 16 bases between the germline ends. Germline V gene data show CDR1 as KGHSH and CDR2 as LQKENI.